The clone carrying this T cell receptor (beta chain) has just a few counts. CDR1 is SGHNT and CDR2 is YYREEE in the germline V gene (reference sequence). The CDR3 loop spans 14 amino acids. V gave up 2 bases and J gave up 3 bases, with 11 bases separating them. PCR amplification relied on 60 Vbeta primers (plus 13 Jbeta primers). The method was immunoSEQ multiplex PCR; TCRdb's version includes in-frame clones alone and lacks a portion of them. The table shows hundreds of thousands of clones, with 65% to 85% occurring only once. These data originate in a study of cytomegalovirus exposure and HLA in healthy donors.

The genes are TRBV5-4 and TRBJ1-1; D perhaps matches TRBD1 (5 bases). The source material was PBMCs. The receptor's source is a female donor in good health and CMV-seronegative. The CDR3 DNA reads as TGTGCCAGCAGCTTATGGGGGAGGGACACTGAAGCTTTCTTT. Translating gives CASSLWGRDTEAFF.